This T cell receptor beta chain was sequenced during a study of T cell responses to AZD1222 COVID-19 vaccine. V shed 4 bases and J shed 0 bases, with 10 bases lying between them. This CDR3 is 15 amino acids long. Germline assignment: CDR1 KGHDR and CDR2 SFDVKD. Overall study results and limits: The donors showed a predominance of white British ancestry and of females, with possible underestimation of clonal diversity.

Libraries were prepared by immunoSEQ multiplex PCR; TCRdb keeps only in-frame clonotypes and omits some of them. The sample contains fewer than 70,000 clones, 70% to 90% of which appear only once. Of note for this clone: Its cognate antigen is unknown.

The genes are TRBV24-1 and TRBJ2-3, with D possibly TRBD1 on 6 matching bases. This clonotype originated in an adult in good health. The sequencing here drew on peripheral blood, taken on day 0 of AZD1222 vaccination. Here the CDR3 reads CATSDGTTSTDTQYF. CDR3 coding DNA: TGTGCCACCAGTGACGGGACAACTAGCACAGATACGCAGTATTTT.